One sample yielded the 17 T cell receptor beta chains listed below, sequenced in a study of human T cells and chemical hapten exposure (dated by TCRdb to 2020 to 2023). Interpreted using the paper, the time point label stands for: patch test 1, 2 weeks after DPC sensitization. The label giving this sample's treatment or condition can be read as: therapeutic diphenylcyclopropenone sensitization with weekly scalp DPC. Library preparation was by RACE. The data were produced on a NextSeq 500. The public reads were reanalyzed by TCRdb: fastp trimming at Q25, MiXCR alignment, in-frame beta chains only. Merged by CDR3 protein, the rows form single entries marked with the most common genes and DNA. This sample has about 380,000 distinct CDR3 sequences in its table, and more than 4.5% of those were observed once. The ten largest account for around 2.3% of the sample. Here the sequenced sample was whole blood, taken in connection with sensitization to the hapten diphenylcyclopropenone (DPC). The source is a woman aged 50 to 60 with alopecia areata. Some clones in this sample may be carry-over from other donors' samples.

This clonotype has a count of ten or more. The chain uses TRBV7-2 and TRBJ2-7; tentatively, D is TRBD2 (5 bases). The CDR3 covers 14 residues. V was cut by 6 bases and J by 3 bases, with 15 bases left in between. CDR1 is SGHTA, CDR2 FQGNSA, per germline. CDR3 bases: TGTGCCAGCAGTCTCGCCCCAGCGGTCTACGAGCAGTACTTC. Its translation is CASSLAPAVYEQYF.

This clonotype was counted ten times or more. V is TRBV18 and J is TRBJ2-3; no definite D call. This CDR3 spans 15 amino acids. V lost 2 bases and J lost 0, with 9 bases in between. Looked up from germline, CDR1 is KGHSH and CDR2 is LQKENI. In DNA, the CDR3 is TGTGCCAGCTCACCAACGGCAGCTAGCACAGATACGCAGTATTTT. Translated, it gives CASSPTAASTDTQYF.

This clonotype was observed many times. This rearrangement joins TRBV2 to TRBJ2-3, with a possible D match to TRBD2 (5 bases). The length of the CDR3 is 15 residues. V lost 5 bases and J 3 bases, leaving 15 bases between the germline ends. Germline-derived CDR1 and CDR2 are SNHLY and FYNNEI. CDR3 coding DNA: TGTGCCAGCAGTAGGGAGCGACGGGCAACAGATACGCAGTATTTT. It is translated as CASSRERRATDTQYF. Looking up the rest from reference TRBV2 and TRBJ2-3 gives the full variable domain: EPEVTQTPSHQVTQMGQEVILRCVPISNHLYFYWYRQILGQKVEFLVSFYNNEISEKSEIFDDQFSVERPDGSNFTLKIRSTKLEDSAMYFCASSRERRATDTQYFGPGTRLTVL.

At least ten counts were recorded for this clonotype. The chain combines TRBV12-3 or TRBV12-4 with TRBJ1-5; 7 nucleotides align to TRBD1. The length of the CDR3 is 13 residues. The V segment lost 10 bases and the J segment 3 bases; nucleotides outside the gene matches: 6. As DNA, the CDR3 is TGTGCCACCAGACAGGGCCCCAATCAGCCCCAGCATTTT. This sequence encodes CATRQGPNQPQHF.

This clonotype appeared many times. The CDR3 spells CASSLELGETQYF. The CDR3 DNA is TGCGCCAGCAGCTTGGAGCTAGGCGAGACCCAGTACTTC. V usage is TRBV5-1 and J usage is TRBJ2-5; D call uncertain. V was cut by 0 bases and J by 5 bases, with 8 bases left in between. The CDR3 runs 13 residues. Germline-derived CDR1 and CDR2 are SGHRS and YFSETQ.

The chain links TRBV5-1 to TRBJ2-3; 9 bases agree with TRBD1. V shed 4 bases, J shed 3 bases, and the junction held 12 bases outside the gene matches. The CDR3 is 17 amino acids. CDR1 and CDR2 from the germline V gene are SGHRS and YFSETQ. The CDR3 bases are TGCGCCAGCAGCATAGGGACAGGGTGGGCCGGGACAGATACGCAGTATTTT. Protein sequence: CASSIGTGWAGTDTQYF.

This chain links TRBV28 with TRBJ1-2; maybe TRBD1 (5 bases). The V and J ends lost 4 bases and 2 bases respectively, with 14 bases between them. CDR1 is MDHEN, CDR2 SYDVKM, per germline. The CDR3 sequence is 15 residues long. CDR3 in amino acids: CASSSAGGWNYGYTF. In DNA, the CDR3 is TGTGCCAGCAGTTCCGCGGGGGGTTGGAACTATGGCTACACCTTC.

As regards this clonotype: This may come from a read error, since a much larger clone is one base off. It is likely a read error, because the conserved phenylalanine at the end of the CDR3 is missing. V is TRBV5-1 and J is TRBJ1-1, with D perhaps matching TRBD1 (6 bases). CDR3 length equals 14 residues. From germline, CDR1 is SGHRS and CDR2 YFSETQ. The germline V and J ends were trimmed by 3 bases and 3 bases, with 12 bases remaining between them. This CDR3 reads CASSSTTGYTEAFS. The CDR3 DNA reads TGCGCCAGCAGCTCAACTACAGGGTACACTGAAGCTTTCTCT.

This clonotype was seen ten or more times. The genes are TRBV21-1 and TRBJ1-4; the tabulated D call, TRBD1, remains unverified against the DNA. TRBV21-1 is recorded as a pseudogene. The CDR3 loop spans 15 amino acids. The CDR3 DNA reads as TGTGCCAGCAGCAAAGAGACAGGGACTCGGGAAAAACTGTTTTTT. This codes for CASSKETGTREKLFF.

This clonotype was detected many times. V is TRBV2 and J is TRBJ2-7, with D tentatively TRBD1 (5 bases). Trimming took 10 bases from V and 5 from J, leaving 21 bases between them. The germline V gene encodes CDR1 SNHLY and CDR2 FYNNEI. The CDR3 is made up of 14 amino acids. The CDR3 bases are TGTGCCATTTTGCCCAGGGCAGGCGCCAACGAGCAGTACTTC. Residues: CAILPRAGANEQYF.

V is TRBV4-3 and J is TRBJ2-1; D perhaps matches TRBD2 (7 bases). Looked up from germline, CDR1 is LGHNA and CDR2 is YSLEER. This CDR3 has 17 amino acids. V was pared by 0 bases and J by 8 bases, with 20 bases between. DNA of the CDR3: TGCGCCAGCAGCCAAGACAACCTAGGGGGGGCAGCGGATGAGCAGTTCTTC. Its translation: CASSQDNLGGAADEQFF.

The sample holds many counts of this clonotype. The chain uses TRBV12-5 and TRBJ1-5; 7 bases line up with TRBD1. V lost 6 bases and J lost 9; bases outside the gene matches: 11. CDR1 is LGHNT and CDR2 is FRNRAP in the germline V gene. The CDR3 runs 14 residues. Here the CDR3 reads CASGPTGDLGPQHF. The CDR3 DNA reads TGTGCTAGTGGCCCTACAGGGGATCTGGGGCCCCAGCATTTT.

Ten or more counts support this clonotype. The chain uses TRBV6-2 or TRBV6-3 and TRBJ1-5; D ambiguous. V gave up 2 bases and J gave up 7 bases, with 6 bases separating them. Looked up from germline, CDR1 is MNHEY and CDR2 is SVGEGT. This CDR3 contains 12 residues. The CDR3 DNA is TGTGCCAGCAGTTACCCTCCCCAGCCCCAGCATTTT. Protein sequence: CASSYPPQPQHF.

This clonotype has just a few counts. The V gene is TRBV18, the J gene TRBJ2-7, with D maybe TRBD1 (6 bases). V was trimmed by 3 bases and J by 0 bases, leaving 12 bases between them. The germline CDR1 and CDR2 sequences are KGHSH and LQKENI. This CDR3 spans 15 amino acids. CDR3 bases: TGTGCCAGCTCACCGGGGGCAGGGACCTCCTACGAGCAGTACTTC. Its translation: CASSPGAGTSYEQYF.

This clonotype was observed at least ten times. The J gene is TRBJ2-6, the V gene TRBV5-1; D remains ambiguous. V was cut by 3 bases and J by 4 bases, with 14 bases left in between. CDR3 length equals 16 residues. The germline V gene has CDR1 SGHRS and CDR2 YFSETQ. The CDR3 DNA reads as TGCGCCAGCAGCTCCAGGACCGGCTCAGGGGCCAACGTCCTGACTTTC. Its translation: CASSSRTGSGANVLTF. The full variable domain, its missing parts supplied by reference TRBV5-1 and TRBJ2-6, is KAGVTQTPRYLIKTRGQQVTLSCSPISGHRSVSWYQQTPGQGLQFLFEYFSETQRNKGNFPGRFSGRQFSNSRSEMNVSTLELGDSALYLCASSSRTGSGANVLTFGAGSRLTVL.

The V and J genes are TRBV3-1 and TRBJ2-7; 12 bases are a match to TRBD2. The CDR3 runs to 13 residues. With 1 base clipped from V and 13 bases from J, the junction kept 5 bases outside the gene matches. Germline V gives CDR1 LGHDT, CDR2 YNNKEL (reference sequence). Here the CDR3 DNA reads TGTGCCAGCAGCCAAGGGCTAGCGGGGGGGAATTACTTC. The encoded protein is CASSQGLAGGNYF.

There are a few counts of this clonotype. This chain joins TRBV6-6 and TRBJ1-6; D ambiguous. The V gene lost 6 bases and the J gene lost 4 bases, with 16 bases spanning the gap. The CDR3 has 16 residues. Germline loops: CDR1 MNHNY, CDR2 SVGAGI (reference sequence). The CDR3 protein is CASSTKSVVYNSPLHF. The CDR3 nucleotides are TGTGCCAGCAGCACGAAATCGGTCGTATATAATTCACCCCTCCACTTT.